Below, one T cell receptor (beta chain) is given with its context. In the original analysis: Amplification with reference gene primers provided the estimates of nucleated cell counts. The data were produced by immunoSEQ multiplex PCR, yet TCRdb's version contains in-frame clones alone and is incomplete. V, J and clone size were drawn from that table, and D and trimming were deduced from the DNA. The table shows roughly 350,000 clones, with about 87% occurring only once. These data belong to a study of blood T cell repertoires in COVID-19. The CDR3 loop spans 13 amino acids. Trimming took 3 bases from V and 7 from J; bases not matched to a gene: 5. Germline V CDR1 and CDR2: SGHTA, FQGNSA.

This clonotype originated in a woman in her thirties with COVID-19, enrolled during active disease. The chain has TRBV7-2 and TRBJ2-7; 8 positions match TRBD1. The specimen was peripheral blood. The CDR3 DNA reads TGTGCCAGCAGCTTCGACAGGGGTGGAGAGCAGTACTTC. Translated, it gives CASSFDRGGEQYF. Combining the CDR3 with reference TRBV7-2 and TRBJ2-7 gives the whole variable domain GAGVSQSPSNKVTEKGKDVELRCDPISGHTALYWYRQSLGQGLEFLIYFQGNSAPDKSGLPSDRFSAERTGGSVSTLTIQRTQQEDSAVYLCASSFDRGGEQYFGPGTRLTVT.